This TCR beta chain was found in a study of regulatory T cells in long-lasting Graves disease. As to time point: newly diagnosed GD, antithyroid drugs for less than 3 months. There was RNA extracted from PBMCs, and the TCR library was made from it. This CDR3 is 15 amino acids long. The germline CDR1 and CDR2 sequences are SNHLY and FYNNEI. V lost 3 bases, J lost 1 base, and 13 bases lay in between. This clonotype was recorded at least ten times. Arm-PCR with iRepertoire HTBI primers amplified the CDR3 regions for these TCR beta libraries. TCRdb fed the multiplex PCR reads into MiXCR, producing one record per CDR3 protein. The data contain about half a million distinct CDR3 sequences, 12% of them seen just once; the ten biggest clones take up almost 9%. This sample was shared with a second study, whose subject was T cells in Graves' hyperthyroidism and ophthalmopathy.

The source was peripheral blood mononuclear cells (PBMCs), collected at new diagnosis, from a patient treated with antithyroid drugs. This TCR derives from a woman aged 30 to 39 with Graves disease. This chain links TRBV2 with TRBJ2-7; either TRBD1 or TRBD2 may supply D (5 bases each). CDR3 DNA sequence: TGTGCCAGCAGTGAGGGACCACCCCTTTCCTACGAGCAGTACTTC. Translated: CASSEGPPLSYEQYF.